These 7 T cell receptor beta chains were sequenced from one sample in a study of T cells after somatic rescue of genetic block. This table comes from immunoSEQ multiplex PCR, and its TCRdb copy is limited to in-frame clones, with some not included. This table has under 150,000 clones, around nine tenths appearing once. Sequenced sample: peripheral blood mononuclear cells (PBMCs). All receptors derive from a woman aged 18-29 years.

The chain carries TRBV7-2 and TRBJ2-7; TRBD2 agrees at 7 bases. The V and J ends lost 1 base and 2 bases, in that order; junction bases with no gene match: 5. The germline V gene encodes CDR1 SGHTA and CDR2 FQGNSA. The CDR3 consists of 15 residues. The CDR3 sequence is CASSLELGGAYEQYF. The CDR3 nucleotides are TGTGCCAGCAGCTTAGAGCTGGGGGGGGCCTACGAGCAGTACTTC.

The chain is built from TRBV7-3 and TRBJ1-1; the D is unclear. In germline, CDR1 is SGHTA, CDR2 FQGTGA. V was shortened by 4 bases and J by 2 bases, with 8 bases between the two germline ends. This CDR3 comprises 13 residues. The CDR3 sequence is CASSYQFNTEAFF. Written as DNA, the CDR3 is TGTGCCAGCAGCTACCAGTTTAACACTGAAGCTTTCTTT. Full variable domain (missing parts from reference TRBV7-3 and TRBJ1-1): GAGVSQTPSNKVTEKGKYVELRCDPISGHTALYWYRQSLGQGPEFLIYFQGTGAADDSGLPNDRFFAVRPEGSVSTLKIQRTERGDSAVYLCASSYQFNTEAFFGQGTRLTVV.

This chain connects TRBV18 to TRBJ1-6, with D possibly being TRBD1 (6 bases). Trimming removed 1 base from V and 0 bases from J, with 16 bases in between. CDR3 length: 19 amino acids. The germline V gene encodes CDR1 KGHSH and CDR2 LQKENI. The chain's CDR3 is CASSPLHRVWSSYNSPLHF. CDR3 in DNA: TGTGCCAGCTCACCACTGCACAGGGTTTGGAGCTCCTATAATTCACCCCTCCACTTT.

This chain joins TRBV19 and TRBJ1-5, with 8 bases matching TRBD1. CDR1 is LNHDA, CDR2 SQIVND, per germline (reference sequence). The V gene end was trimmed by 6 bases and the J gene end by 1 base; junction bases not matched to a gene: 8. This CDR3 contains 16 residues. The CDR3 sequence is CASRGPGGTSNQPQHF. The CDR3 region has the DNA TGTGCCAGTAGGGGACCAGGGGGCACGAGCAATCAGCCCCAGCATTTT.

CDR3: CAWSVFGELFF. DNA of the CDR3: TGTGCCTGGAGTGTATTCGGGGAGCTGTTTTTT. This chain uses TRBV30 with TRBJ2-2, with D unresolved. V lost 0 bases and J 7 bases, leaving 3 bases between the germline ends. The CDR3 loop spans 11 amino acids. Germline values: CDR1 GTSNPN, CDR2 SVGIG (reference sequence).

This chain links TRBV19 with TRBJ2-7; no definite D call. The CDR3 is made up of 15 amino acids. Trimming shortened V by 0 bases and J by 2 bases, and 11 bases separated the two germline ends. The germline V gene has CDR1 LNHDA and CDR2 SQIVND (reference sequence). In DNA, the CDR3 is TGTGCCAGTAGTATAGATCGGGTCCGAACCTACGAGCAGTACTTC. It encodes CASSIDRVRTYEQYF.

The chain couples TRBV29-1 to TRBJ2-7, with 7 bases that match TRBD1. Germline CDR1 is SQVTM and CDR2 is ANQGSEA. The CDR3 length is 13 residues. V shed 4 bases and J 2 bases; nucleotides not matched to a gene: 5. CDR3 DNA sequence: TGCAGCGTTGGAGGACAGGTTCCCTACGAGCAGTACTTC. Its translation: CSVGGQVPYEQYF.